Listed below are T cell receptor beta chains from one sample, sequenced in a study of T cells in Graves' hyperthyroidism and ophthalmopathy. Using its own MiXCR run on the multiplex PCR reads, TCRdb lists one record per CDR3 protein. The data hold over 450,000 distinct CDR3 sequences, with approximately 15% observed a single time. Sequenced: blood. Receptors were obtained from a young woman with Graves' hyperthyroidism. Each CDR3 is given with its conserved first and last residue. The order of the fields is V gene, D gene, clone size, J gene, CDR3 DNA, CDR3 protein. The D gene is left open where the match is weak. Clone size, where shown, is once, few, many, or a class for clones that have expanded.

v_call: TRBV11-2
d_call: TRBD2
clone_size: many
j_call: TRBJ2-5
cdr3_nt: TGTGCCAGCAGCTCGACTAGCGGGATCGGAGAGACCCAGTACTTC
cdr3_aa: CASSSTSGIGETQYF

v_call: TRBV25-1
d_call: -
clone_size: many
j_call: TRBJ1-2
cdr3_nt: TGTGCCAGCAGTGCCTACAGGGTGGGTAACTATGGCTACACCTTC
cdr3_aa: CASSAYRVGNYGYTF

v_call: TRBV12-3/TRBV12-4
d_call: -
clone_size: many
j_call: TRBJ2-1
cdr3_nt: TGTGCCAGCAGTTCACGCAGGAATGAGCAGTTCTTC
cdr3_aa: CASSSRRNEQFF

v_call: TRBV7-9
d_call: -
clone_size: -
j_call: TRBJ2-1
cdr3_nt: TGTGCCAGCAGCTTAGGGGCAGGCCCACACAATGAGCAGCTCTTC
cdr3_aa: CASSLGAGPHNEQLF

v_call: TRBV24-1
d_call: -
clone_size: many
j_call: TRBJ2-3
cdr3_nt: TGTGCCACCAGTGATATGCGAGATACGCAGTATTTT
cdr3_aa: CATSDMRDTQYF

v_call: TRBV5-1
d_call: -
clone_size: few
j_call: TRBJ2-1
cdr3_nt: TGCGCCAGCAGCTTGAGTGGTAGCGGAAGGAATAATGAGCAGTTCTTC
cdr3_aa: CASSLSGSGRNNEQFF

v_call: TRBV7-2
d_call: -
clone_size: -
j_call: TRBJ1-2
cdr3_nt: TGTGCCAGCAGCACCCGCCCGGAACCCTACACCTTC
cdr3_aa: CASSTRPEPYTF

v_call: TRBV30
d_call: TRBD1
clone_size: many
j_call: TRBJ1-1
cdr3_nt: TGTGCCTGGAGTGAGAGACAGGGGGAGACTGAAGCTTTCTTT
cdr3_aa: CAWSERQGETEAFF

v_call: TRBV27
d_call: TRBD2
clone_size: many
j_call: TRBJ2-3
cdr3_nt: TGTGCCAGTTCCCTACTAGCGGGAGGGATGGATACGCAGTATTTT
cdr3_aa: CASSLLAGGMDTQYF

v_call: TRBV7-2
d_call: TRBD2
clone_size: many
j_call: TRBJ2-2
cdr3_nt: TGTGCCAGCAGCTTAGTGGGTCTGCGGGGGGGCACCGGGGAGCTGTTTTTT
cdr3_aa: CASSLVGLRGGTGELFF

v_call: TRBV24-1
d_call: -
clone_size: many
j_call: TRBJ1-1
cdr3_nt: TGTGCCACCAGTGACCGGACCGACGAAGCTTTCTTT
cdr3_aa: CATSDRTDEAFF

v_call: TRBV5-4
d_call: TRBD1
clone_size: -
j_call: TRBJ1-6
cdr3_nt: TGTGCCAGCAGTCCATTAAGAGGGGCGGGACAGAATTCACCCCTCCACTTT
cdr3_aa: CASSPLRGAGQNSPLHF

v_call: TRBV18
d_call: -
clone_size: many
j_call: TRBJ1-4
cdr3_nt: TGTGCCAGCTCACCAGGGGGCAGAAATGAAAAACTGTTTTTT
cdr3_aa: CASSPGGRNEKLFF

v_call: TRBV24-1
d_call: -
clone_size: many
j_call: TRBJ1-1
cdr3_nt: TGTGCCCTCAGTAACTGGGTCTCGAACACTGAAGCTTTCTTT
cdr3_aa: CALSNWVSNTEAFF

v_call: TRBV24-1
d_call: TRBD2
clone_size: many
j_call: TRBJ2-3
cdr3_nt: TGTGCCACCAGTGATTTTAAGCGGGAGGGCCTCACAGATACGCAGTATTTT
cdr3_aa: CATSDFKREGLTDTQYF

v_call: TRBV12-3/TRBV12-4
d_call: -
clone_size: many
j_call: TRBJ2-3
cdr3_nt: TGTGCCAGCAGCCGTGCGGGCCCAGATACGCAGTATTTT
cdr3_aa: CASSRAGPDTQYF

v_call: TRBV14
d_call: -
clone_size: -
j_call: TRBJ2-1
cdr3_nt: TGTGCCAGCAGCCAAGATAAAGTGAGCGGGCCGTTCTTC
cdr3_aa: CASSQDKVSGPFF

v_call: TRBV10-3
d_call: -
clone_size: many
j_call: TRBJ2-6
cdr3_nt: TGTGCCATCGACCTTAGCGAGGGTCTTCCAGGGGCCAACGTCCTGACTTTC
cdr3_aa: CAIDLSEGLPGANVLTF

v_call: TRBV10-3
d_call: -
clone_size: few
j_call: TRBJ1-1
cdr3_nt: TGTGCCATCAGGGACCCGAACACTGAAGCTTTCTTT
cdr3_aa: CAIRDPNTEAFF

v_call: TRBV7-2
d_call: -
clone_size: few
j_call: TRBJ2-5
cdr3_nt: TGTGCCAGCAGCTGGTGGATTAAAGAGACCCAGTACTTC
cdr3_aa: CASSWWIKETQYF

v_call: TRBV19
d_call: TRBD2
clone_size: few
j_call: TRBJ2-1
cdr3_nt: TGTGCCAGTACTACAACGGGGAGCGGGATGTACAATGAGCAGTTCTTC
cdr3_aa: CASTTTGSGMYNEQFF

v_call: TRBV7-6
d_call: TRBD2
clone_size: many
j_call: TRBJ2-5
cdr3_nt: TGTGCCAGCAGCTTAGACCCAGCGGGAGGGCCCCGGGAGACCCAGTACTTC
cdr3_aa: CASSLDPAGGPRETQYF

v_call: TRBV19
d_call: -
clone_size: -
j_call: TRBJ2-4
cdr3_nt: TGTGCCAGTACCGTCCCCGGGACCCTAAACATTCAGTACTTC
cdr3_aa: CASTVPGTLNIQYF

v_call: TRBV25-1
d_call: -
clone_size: once
j_call: TRBJ2-7
cdr3_nt: TGTGCCAGCAGTGAATTCGGAGGGGGAGGGCGAGTGGAGCAGTACTTC
cdr3_aa: CASSEFGGGGRVEQYF

v_call: TRBV28
d_call: -
clone_size: many
j_call: TRBJ1-1
cdr3_nt: TGTGCCAGCATTTCCGAACAGGGATTCACTGAAGCTTTCTTT
cdr3_aa: CASISEQGFTEAFF

v_call: TRBV7-3
d_call: -
clone_size: many
j_call: TRBJ2-3
cdr3_nt: TGTGCCAGCAGCAGAACGGGGACTAGCACAGATACGCAGTATTTT
cdr3_aa: CASSRTGTSTDTQYF

v_call: TRBV7-3
d_call: TRBD2
clone_size: few
j_call: TRBJ2-1
cdr3_nt: TGTGCCAGCAGCTTAAACCCGACTAGCGGGAGTGTGGGTGAGCAGTTCTTC
cdr3_aa: CASSLNPTSGSVGEQFF

v_call: TRBV11-3
d_call: TRBD1
clone_size: many
j_call: TRBJ1-2
cdr3_nt: TGTGCCAGCAGCCCAGGACGAACAGGGGGCGATGGCTACACCTTC
cdr3_aa: CASSPGRTGGDGYTF

v_call: TRBV28
d_call: TRBD1
clone_size: many
j_call: TRBJ2-5
cdr3_nt: TGTGCCAGCAGTCTCCGGGACAGGGTTGTACAAGAGACCCAGTACTTC
cdr3_aa: CASSLRDRVVQETQYF

v_call: TRBV4-2
d_call: -
clone_size: few
j_call: TRBJ2-2
cdr3_nt: TGTGCCAGCAGCCAAGAGACACGGTACTCCACCGGGGAGCTGTTTTTT
cdr3_aa: CASSQETRYSTGELFF

v_call: TRBV30
d_call: -
clone_size: many
j_call: TRBJ2-7
cdr3_nt: TGTGCCTTGGGACAACACTCCTACGAGCAGTACTTC
cdr3_aa: CALGQHSYEQYF

v_call: TRBV19
d_call: -
clone_size: -
j_call: TRBJ2-1
cdr3_nt: TGTGCCAGTACCACGGGCGGTCTGAGCTCCTACAATGAGCAGTTCTTC
cdr3_aa: CASTTGGLSSYNEQFF

v_call: TRBV30
d_call: -
clone_size: many
j_call: TRBJ2-3
cdr3_nt: TGTGCCTGGAGTCCTCGTACAGATACGCAGTATTTT
cdr3_aa: CAWSPRTDTQYF

v_call: TRBV5-1
d_call: TRBD2
clone_size: -
j_call: TRBJ2-5
cdr3_nt: TGCGCCAGCAGCTTGACTCGGACTAGCGGCAGCCAAGAGACCCAGTACTTC
cdr3_aa: CASSLTRTSGSQETQYF

v_call: TRBV14
d_call: -
clone_size: many
j_call: TRBJ1-6
cdr3_nt: TGTGCCAGCAGCCAAGAGGTAGCGGCTTCACCCCTCCACTTT
cdr3_aa: CASSQEVAASPLHF

v_call: TRBV20-1
d_call: TRBD2
clone_size: -
j_call: TRBJ2-1
cdr3_nt: TGCAGTGCACGAGCGGGAGGGCCACACAATGAGCAGTTCTTC
cdr3_aa: CSARAGGPHNEQFF

v_call: TRBV30
d_call: -
clone_size: few
j_call: TRBJ2-3
cdr3_nt: TGTGCCTGGCGGACCACAGATACGCAGTATTTT
cdr3_aa: CAWRTTDTQYF

v_call: TRBV29-1
d_call: -
clone_size: -
j_call: TRBJ2-4
cdr3_nt: TGCAGCGTTGCCCAACAAGAAAACATTCAGTACTTC
cdr3_aa: CSVAQQENIQYF

v_call: TRBV30
d_call: -
clone_size: -
j_call: TRBJ1-2
cdr3_nt: TGTGCCTGGAACTCATGGGGGACTAACTATGGCTACACCTTC
cdr3_aa: CAWNSWGTNYGYTF

v_call: TRBV12-3/TRBV12-4
d_call: -
clone_size: many
j_call: TRBJ1-2
cdr3_nt: TGTGCCAGCAGTTTCTCTGGGCCGCAACCTAACTATGGCTACACCTTC
cdr3_aa: CASSFSGPQPNYGYTF

v_call: TRBV20-1
d_call: -
clone_size: many
j_call: TRBJ2-5
cdr3_nt: TGCAGTGCTTTATCGCCTAGCGCAAGGATCGGGGAGACCCAGTACTTC
cdr3_aa: CSALSPSARIGETQYF

v_call: TRBV3-1
d_call: TRBD1
clone_size: -
j_call: TRBJ1-4
cdr3_nt: TGTGCCAGCAGCCATTCTGACAGGGGAAATGAAAAACTGTTTTTT
cdr3_aa: CASSHSDRGNEKLFF

v_call: TRBV3-1
d_call: TRBD2
clone_size: -
j_call: TRBJ2-1
cdr3_nt: TGTGCCAGCTCCCAGCGGGAGCCGTACACCTTCCCGTTCTTC
cdr3_aa: CASSQREPYTFPFF

v_call: TRBV19
d_call: -
clone_size: many
j_call: TRBJ1-5
cdr3_nt: TGTGCCAGTAGTATACGAGGCGGGACTTTTGGTCAGCCCCAGCATTTT
cdr3_aa: CASSIRGGTFGQPQHF

v_call: TRBV18
d_call: -
clone_size: many
j_call: TRBJ1-1
cdr3_nt: TGTGCCAGCTCACCACCGAGCATGAACACTGAAGCTTTCTTT
cdr3_aa: CASSPPSMNTEAFF

v_call: TRBV12-3/TRBV12-4
d_call: TRBD2
clone_size: many
j_call: TRBJ2-5
cdr3_nt: TGTGCCAGCAGTTGGGGAGGGGAGACCCAGTACTTC
cdr3_aa: CASSWGGETQYF

v_call: TRBV7-3
d_call: -
clone_size: many
j_call: TRBJ1-6
cdr3_nt: TGTGCCAGCAGCCAAAAGGGGAATTCACCCCTCCACTTT
cdr3_aa: CASSQKGNSPLHF

v_call: TRBV11-2
d_call: -
clone_size: many
j_call: TRBJ2-2
cdr3_nt: TGTGCCAGCAGCTTTAGGGGCCGGAACACCGGGGAGCTGTTTTTT
cdr3_aa: CASSFRGRNTGELFF

v_call: TRBV6-1
d_call: -
clone_size: many
j_call: TRBJ1-5
cdr3_nt: TGTGCCAGCAGTGAAACCACCTACCCCCAGCCCCAGCATTTT
cdr3_aa: CASSETTYPQPQHF

v_call: TRBV9
d_call: -
clone_size: many
j_call: TRBJ2-1
cdr3_nt: TGTGCCAGCAGCACTCCTCCGCGGACGCTAAACAATGAGCAGTTCTTC
cdr3_aa: CASSTPPRTLNNEQFF

v_call: TRBV27
d_call: -
clone_size: many
j_call: TRBJ2-1
cdr3_nt: TGTGCCAGCAGTTTGGGACGGAGCTCCTACAATGAGCAGTTCTTC
cdr3_aa: CASSLGRSSYNEQFF

v_call: TRBV6-1
d_call: -
clone_size: few
j_call: TRBJ2-1
cdr3_nt: TGTGCCAGCAGTGGTTGGTCTTCAAACAATGAGCAGTTCTTC
cdr3_aa: CASSGWSSNNEQFF

v_call: TRBV6-6
d_call: -
clone_size: -
j_call: TRBJ1-1
cdr3_nt: TGTGCCAGCAGTTACTCGAGGGGGGGGCTTGACACTGAAGCTTTCTTT
cdr3_aa: CASSYSRGGLDTEAFF

v_call: TRBV3-1
d_call: -
clone_size: many
j_call: TRBJ1-2
cdr3_nt: TGTGCCAGCAGCCAAAGAAAAGACTATGGCTACACCTTC
cdr3_aa: CASSQRKDYGYTF

v_call: TRBV15
d_call: -
clone_size: -
j_call: TRBJ2-3
cdr3_nt: TGTGCCACCAGCAGTAGGTGGAGTAGCCCGGGGGCAGATACGCAGTATTTT
cdr3_aa: CATSSRWSSPGADTQYF